This passage covers 29 T cell receptor beta chains from one sample sequenced in a study of blood T cell repertoires in COVID-19. The table came from immunoSEQ multiplex PCR; TCRdb's copy has only in-frame clones and leaves some out. The table includes 68,000 or so clones, more than 85% detected once. The sample consisted of peripheral blood. These receptor sequences come from a middle-aged man with COVID-19, enrolled during active disease.

V and J are TRBV4-2 and TRBJ1-6, with a weak D call TRBD1 (6 bases). The CDR3 is 14 amino acids. CDR1 and CDR2 from the germline V gene are LGHNA and YNFKEQ. V was trimmed by 3 bases and J by 10 bases, leaving 13 bases between them. CDR3 sequence reads: CASSQGTGWSPLHF. Here the CDR3 DNA reads TGTGCCAGCAGCCAGGGAACAGGGTGGTCACCCCTCCACTTT.

The CDR3 DNA follows: TGCGCCAGCAGCGGACGGACAGGAGGCATTGTTGAGCAGTTCTTC. Amino acid sequence: CASSGRTGGIVEQFF. The V call is TRBV5-1, the J call TRBJ2-1, with 7 bases that match TRBD1. Germline V gives CDR1 SGHRS, CDR2 YFSETQ. CDR3 length: 15 amino acids. The V segment lost 4 bases and the J segment 9 bases; nucleotides outside the gene matches: 13.

V gene TRBV5-8 combines with J gene TRBJ2-1; no clear D gene. V was clipped by 4 bases and J by 13 bases, with 12 bases between them. Germline lookup yields CDR1 SGHTS and CDR2 YDEGEE. This CDR3 has 11 amino acids. This CDR3 reads CASSPIQVQFF. Written as DNA, the CDR3 is TGTGCCAGCAGCCCGATCCAGGTTCAGTTCTTC.

This clone was picked up one time. The chain joins TRBV20-1 to TRBJ1-5, with a weak D call TRBD1 (6 bases). CDR3 length: 11 amino acids. Between the trimmed V and J ends, which lost 0 bases and 16 bases, there was a span of 13 bases. Germline V gene data show CDR1 as DFQATT and CDR2 as SNEGSKA (reference sequence). The CDR3 nucleotides read TGCAGTGCTAGAGAGGGGGCTCGCCACCATTTT. It encodes CSAREGARHHF.

V is TRBV5-1 and J is TRBJ2-1; a weak D match, TRBD1 (5 bases). Per germline, CDR1 SGHRS and CDR2 YFSETQ. V was cut by 4 bases and J by 6 bases, with 20 bases left in between. This CDR3 comprises 16 residues. The CDR3 loop reads CASSLLGGRATNEQFF. The CDR3 DNA reads as TGCGCCAGCAGCCTCCTAGGCGGCAGGGCCACCAATGAGCAGTTCTTC. The variable domain in full, completed from reference TRBV5-1 and TRBJ2-1, reads KAGVTQTPRYLIKTRGQQVTLSCSPISGHRSVSWYQQTPGQGLQFLFEYFSETQRNKGNFPGRFSGRQFSNSRSEMNVSTLELGDSALYLCASSLLGGRATNEQFFGPGTRLTVL.

The chain couples TRBV11-2 to TRBJ2-6; D is ambiguous. Per the germline V gene, CDR1 is SGHAT and CDR2 is FQNNGV. This CDR3 has 14 residues. The V end lost 3 bases, the J end lost 0 bases, and 3 bases lay between the germline ends. The CDR3 loop reads CASSFLSGANVLTF. The CDR3 DNA follows: TGTGCCAGCAGCTTTCTCTCTGGGGCCAACGTCCTGACTTTC.

The chain links TRBV28 to TRBJ1-5, with a weak D call TRBD1 (6 bases). The length of the CDR3 is 16 residues. Trimming removed 6 bases from V and 1 base from J, with 16 bases in between. Germline V gene sequence: CDR1 MDHEN, CDR2 SYDVKM. DNA for the CDR3: TGTGCCAGCAGCCTCCGGGGGGCGGTGAGCAATCAGCCCCAGCATTTT. Translation gives CASSLRGAVSNQPQHF.

The chain uses TRBV5-1 and TRBJ2-1; 8 bases are a match to TRBD1. After removal of 6 bases from V and 8 bases from J, the junction contained 13 bases not matched to a gene. The CDR3 loop spans 15 amino acids. Per germline, CDR1 SGHRS and CDR2 YFSETQ. The CDR3 spells CASKLQGEAFDEQFF. For the CDR3, the DNA is TGCGCCAGCAAACTACAGGGGGAGGCTTTCGATGAGCAGTTCTTC.

The count of this clone is one. The J gene is TRBJ2-7, the V gene TRBV11-2; TRBD1 aligns across 9 bases. The J segment lost 7 bases and the V segment lost 6 bases, leaving 13 bases of the junction unmatched. This CDR3 region has 15 residues. Germline V gives CDR1 SGHAT, CDR2 FQNNGV. As DNA, the CDR3 is TGTGCCAGCAGACGGGGGACAGGGCTCTTCGGAGAGCAGTACTTC. It encodes CASRRGTGLFGEQYF.

The CDR3: CASSQAGQGQETQYF. CDR3 sequence (DNA): TGTGCCAGCAGCCAAGCGGGACAGGGACAAGAGACCCAGTACTTC. This chain uses TRBV3-1 (or the pseudogene TRBV3-2) with TRBJ2-5, with 9 bases that match TRBD1. V gave up 1 base and J gave up 2 bases; unmatched junction bases: 2. The CDR3 runs 15 residues. Germline values: CDR1 LGHDT, CDR2 YNNKEL (reference sequence).

Worth noting for this clone: The sample contains more than one DNA sequence encoding this CDR3. The J gene is TRBJ2-2, the V gene TRBV5-1, with TRBD1 identical over 8 bases. V gave up 3 bases and J gave up 4 bases; unmatched junction bases: 2. The CDR3 loop spans 14 amino acids. CDR1 and CDR2 (germline): SGHRS, YFSETQ. The DNA of the CDR3 is TGCGCCAGCAGCTCCGGACAGGGCACCGGGGAGCTGTTTTTT. This gives the protein CASSSGQGTGELFF.

The genes are TRBV10-2 and TRBJ1-2; a weak D match, TRBD1 (5 bases). The germline V and J ends were trimmed by 6 bases and 0 bases, with 20 bases remaining between them. The CDR3 loop spans 17 amino acids. CDR1 and CDR2 (germline): WSHSY, SAAADI. This CDR3 is CASSGGKGTETNYGYTF. The CDR3 nucleotides are TGCGCCAGCAGCGGAGGGAAGGGGACGGAAACTAACTATGGCTACACCTTC.

The chain employs TRBV5-1 and TRBJ1-4, with D hard to call. V was pared by 0 bases and J by 3 bases, with 6 bases between. The CDR3 covers 14 residues. Germline CDR1 SGHRS, CDR2 YFSETQ. This CDR3 is CASSLGASNEKLFF. In DNA, the CDR3 is TGCGCCAGCAGCTTGGGAGCCTCTAATGAAAAACTGTTTTTT.

V gene TRBV6-5 combines with J gene TRBJ1-2; D ambiguous. From germline, CDR1 is MNHEY and CDR2 SVGAGI. The CDR3 has 14 amino acids. V lost 6 bases and J 3 bases, leaving 14 bases between the germline ends. CDR3 residues: CASRSGSKDYGYTF. The CDR3 nucleotides are TGTGCCAGCAGGTCAGGCAGTAAGGACTATGGCTACACCTTC.

V and J are TRBV2 and TRBJ1-2, with D possibly TRBD1 on 6 matching bases. V lost 5 bases and J lost 0, with 13 bases in between. The CDR3 loop spans 15 amino acids. Germline V gives CDR1 SNHLY, CDR2 FYNNEI. The CDR3 bases are TGTGCCAGCAGTTATCAGGGGAGAACTAACTATGGCTACACCTTC. Its protein is CASSYQGRTNYGYTF.

The V and J genes are TRBV6-4 and TRBJ1-1; D gene unclear. Trimming pared 4 bases from V and 4 bases from J, leaving 16 bases between. Germline V gene data show CDR1 as MRHNA and CDR2 as SNTAGT. The CDR3 length is 15 residues. The CDR3 sequence: CASSARARGSTEAFF. DNA of the CDR3: TGTGCCAGCAGTGCTCGGGCAAGAGGGAGCACTGAAGCTTTCTTT.

This chain connects TRBV12-3 or TRBV12-4 to TRBJ2-1, with D maybe TRBD1 (5 bases). The CDR3 runs 12 residues. The V end was cut by 10 bases, the J end by 9 bases, with 16 bases between. CDR3 sequence (DNA): TGTGCCATCTCGACCAGGGCGAGTGAGCAGTTCTTC. Translation: CAISTRASEQFF.

The rearrangement joins TRBV3-1 (or the pseudogene TRBV3-2) to TRBJ2-7; D not certain. This CDR3 contains 13 residues. V was clipped by 4 bases and J by 7 bases, with 14 bases between them. Germline values: CDR1 LGHDT, CDR2 YNNKEL (reference sequence). CDR3 sequence (DNA): TGTGCCAGCAGCCCCCCGGGTTCGCAGGAGCAGTACTTC. Translation: CASSPPGSQEQYF.

The chain employs TRBV11-2 and TRBJ2-2; D perhaps matches TRBD1 (5 bases). V was shortened by 5 bases and J by 1 base, with 11 bases between the two germline ends. Germline V gene sequence: CDR1 SGHAT, CDR2 FQNNGV. The CDR3 runs 15 residues. The CDR3 sequence: CASSRMQGNTGELFF. The CDR3 region has the DNA TGTGCCAGCAGCCGAATGCAGGGGAACACCGGGGAGCTGTTTTTT.

This clone was found once. The V call is TRBV6-5, the J call TRBJ1-5; D gene ambiguous. From germline, CDR1 is MNHEY and CDR2 SVGAGI. The CDR3 is 14 residues long. V lost 8 bases and J 0 bases, leaving 11 bases between the germline ends. CDR3 DNA sequence: TGTGCCAGCGCGGGATTACATAGCAATCAGCCCCAGCATTTT. Translating gives CASAGLHSNQPQHF.

The chain employs TRBV10-2 and TRBJ1-3; TRBD1 matches at 9 bases. With V trimmed by 2 bases and J by 3 bases, 5 bases remained unmatched. The germline CDR1 and CDR2 sequences are WSHSY and SAAADI. This CDR3 is 16 amino acids long. CDR3 DNA sequence: TGCGCCAGCAGTGAGCCAGGACAGGGGAATGGAAACACCATATATTTT. Translated: CASSEPGQGNGNTIYF.

As to this clone: The junction departs from germline at one end; a sequencing error may be responsible. J is TRBJ1-2 and V is TRBV30, with TRBD1 matching over 9 bases. This CDR3 region has 14 residues. CDR1 is GTSNPN and CDR2 is SVGIG in the germline V gene (reference sequence). The CDR3 loop is CAFSGTGWNSGYTF. As DNA, the CDR3 is TGTGCCTTCTCCGGGACAGGGTGGAACTCTGGCTACACCTTC.

The rearrangement links TRBV30 to TRBJ2-3; a possible D gene is TRBD1 (6 bases). Germline V gene lookup returns CDR1 GTSNPN and CDR2 SVGIG (reference sequence). CDR3 length equals 17 residues. Trimming took 4 bases from V and 1 from J, leaving 21 bases between them. The CDR3 sequence is CAWTRPGHSQGTDTQYF. The CDR3 bases are TGTGCCTGGACCCGCCCGGGACACTCGCAAGGCACAGATACGCAGTATTTT.

This chain connects TRBV7-9 to TRBJ1-1; no definite D call. Between the trimmed V and J ends, which lost 8 bases and 0 bases, there was a span of 10 bases. This CDR3 region has 13 residues. CDR1 and CDR2 (germline): SEHNR, FQNEAQ (reference sequence). Written as DNA, the CDR3 is TGTGCCAGCGGATCCAGCGTGAACACTGAAGCTTTCTTT. Its translation: CASGSSVNTEAFF.

Here the CDR3 reads CASSPGTGGQGSPLHF. The CDR3 DNA reads TGTGCCAGCAGCCCCGGGACAGGGGGCCAAGGGTCACCCCTCCACTTT. The J gene is TRBJ1-6, the V gene TRBV7-2; 12 nucleotides agree with TRBD1. CDR3 length: 16 residues. Germline CDR1 SGHTA, CDR2 FQGNSA. V lost 5 bases and J lost 10; bases outside the gene matches: 9.

V and J are TRBV5-3 and TRBJ1-4; D is possibly TRBD1 (5 bases). TRBV5-3 is treated as an ORF (open reading frame) with a function not yet certain. The V end lost 5 bases, the J end lost 0 bases, and 11 bases lay between the germline ends. The CDR3 sequence is 15 residues long. CDR3 loop: CARRGGGSTNEKLFF. For the CDR3, the DNA is TGTGCCAGAAGGGGGGGAGGATCAACTAATGAAAAACTGTTTTTT.

J is TRBJ1-6 and V is TRBV7-3, with D maybe TRBD1 (5 bases). This CDR3 comprises 13 residues. The germline V gene encodes CDR1 SGHTA and CDR2 FQGTGA. Trimming removed 3 bases from V and 6 bases from J, with 6 bases in between. In DNA form, the CDR3 reads TGTGCCAGCAGCTTGGGGGGTAATTCACCCCTCCACTTT. Translation gives CASSLGGNSPLHF.

The chain employs TRBV7-6 and TRBJ2-3; perhaps TRBD2 as D (5 bases). CDR1 is SGHVS and CDR2 is FNYEAQ in the germline V gene. This CDR3 comprises 15 residues. Trimming removed 1 base from V and 2 bases from J, with 10 bases in between. DNA of the CDR3: TGTGCCAGCAGCTTAGGGACTCTCCCCACAGATACGCAGTATTTT. Translating gives CASSLGTLPTDTQYF.

As concerns this clone: A junction boundary mismatches the germline segment, possibly from a read error. The rearrangement joins TRBV10-3 to TRBJ1-4; no clear D. The CDR3 has 14 amino acids. The V gene's germline CDR1 is ENHRY and CDR2 SYGVKD. This CDR3 is CAIGEAGTNEKLFF. The CDR3 coding sequence is TGTGCCATCGGTGAGGCCGGAACTAATGAAAAACTGTTTTTT.